These T cell receptor beta chains were read from a single sample in a study of blood T cells in healthy people across ages. In TCRdb, the 5' RACE reads were re-called with MiXCR into one record per CDR3 protein. This table holds roughly 1.4 million distinct CDR3 sequences, around 59% found once. The sequenced material came from blood. The origin of the receptors is a man aged 18 to 29 in good health. The CDR3 runs from the conserved cysteine through the conserved F or W. D genes are given only for firm matches. Expanded clones are given a class, and other clones once, few, many or no size at all.

D | length | J | size | V | DNA | CDR3
- | 14 | TRBJ2-2 | - | TRBV6-2/TRBV6-3 | TGTGCCAGCGTCTACAGGATTAACACCGGGGAGCTGTTTTTT | CASVYRINTGELFF
- | 16 | TRBJ2-3 | - | TRBV20-1 | TGCAGTGCTCGAGGTATACTACCCACCGGCACAGATACGCAGTATTTT | CSARGILPTGTDTQYF
TRBD2 | 19 | TRBJ2-7 | - | TRBV5-1 | TGCGCCAGCAGCTGGATACTCAGGACAGCGGGGGGGAGCGCCTACGAGCAGTACTTC | CASSWILRTAGGSAYEQYF
- | 16 | TRBJ2-7 | - | TRBV13 | TGTACCAGCAGCTTAGCAGGGGTTGGTCTCCCCTACGAGCAGTACTTC | CTSSLAGVGLPYEQYF
TRBD2 | 15 | TRBJ2-2 | few | TRBV4-3 | TGCGCCAGCAGCCAAGTTCGCGGGAGTACCGGGGAGCTGTTTTTT | CASSQVRGSTGELFF
TRBD1 | 13 | TRBJ2-3 | - | TRBV2 | TGTGCCAGCATGAGACAGGGGGTAGATACGCAGTATTTT | CASMRQGVDTQYF
- | 14 | TRBJ2-7 | - | TRBV12-3/TRBV12-4 | TGTGCCAGCGCCCCCCGGGCAGTGTCCTACGAGCAGTACTTC | CASAPRAVSYEQYF
- | 15 | TRBJ2-5 | - | TRBV10-3 | TGTGCCATCAGGGATACCGGGCGCACAGGGGAGACCCAGTACTTC | CAIRDTGRTGETQYF
- | 15 | TRBJ2-1 | - | TRBV12-3/TRBV12-4 | TGTGCCAGCAGTCCCCTTATCGGGGCTTACAATGAGCAGTTCTTC | CASSPLIGAYNEQFF
- | 17 | TRBJ2-7 | - | TRBV10-3 | TGTGCCATCAGTACCTTTACTGGTGGGCCTTCCTCCTACGAGCAGTACTTC | CAISTFTGGPSSYEQYF
- | 11 | TRBJ2-7 | - | TRBV7-8 | TGTGCCAGCAGAGGGTATAACGAGCAGTACTTC | CASRGYNEQYF
- | 12 | TRBJ1-2 | - | TRBV6-5 | TGTGCCAGCACCACGGGGGGGTCTGGCTACACCTTC | CASTTGGSGYTF
TRBD1 | 12 | TRBJ2-5 | - | TRBV20-1 | TGCAGCACAGGGGGCAATAGGGAGACCCAGTACTTC | CSTGGNRETQYF
TRBD1 | 13 | TRBJ2-1 | few | TRBV29-1 | TGCAGCGTCGCGGGACAGGGCAACAATGAGCAGTTCTTC | CSVAGQGNNEQFF
- | 14 | TRBJ2-7 | - | TRBV10-3 | TGTGCCATCAGTGAGTGTCGGGCAGGGTGCGAGCAGTACTTC | CAISECRAGCEQYF
TRBD2 | 15 | TRBJ2-1 | - | TRBV10-3 | TGTGCCATCAGTTTGACTAGCGGGGTTGACAATGAGCAGTTCTTC | CAISLTSGVDNEQFF
- | 14 | TRBJ1-1 | - | TRBV6-5 | TGTGCCAGCTACATACAGGGACTGAACACTGAAGCTTTCTTT | CASYIQGLNTEAFF
- | 13 | TRBJ2-5 | - | TRBV29-1 | TGCAGCGTGGATCCGGGCTTCGGGGATGAGCAGTACTTC | CSVDPGFGDEQYF
- | 16 | TRBJ1-6 | - | TRBV7-9 | TGTGCCAGCAGCTCGCCGCGGGACACCAATAATTCACCCCTCCACTTT | CASSSPRDTNNSPLHF
- | 17 | TRBJ1-4 | - | TRBV7-9 | TGTGCCAGCAGCTCCGACGAAGTGAATATTGGCAATGAAAAACTGTTTTTT | CASSSDEVNIGNEKLFF
- | 13 | TRBJ1-2 | - | TRBV6-6 | TGTGCCAGCAGTTACAGTCCTAACTATGGCTACACCTTC | CASSYSPNYGYTF